This T cell receptor (beta chain) derives from a study of graft-versus-host responses after intestinal transplantation. Study at large: Recipients had multivisceral, liver-intestinal, or isolated intestinal transplants.

CFSE-labeled responder cells (200,000) were plated with 200,000 irradiated, violet-dye-labeled stimulator cells. Once the reaction had ended, proliferating CFSE-low CD3+CD4+ and CD3+CD8+ responders were sorted. Study observations and caveats: When patients had graft-donor T cell macrochimerism, their allografts held high graft-versus-host to host-versus-graft clonal ratios.

Germline V gene lookup returns CDR1 SNHLY and CDR2 FYNNEI. V was shortened by 7 bases and J by 2 bases, with 17 bases between the two germline ends. The CDR3 consists of 15 residues. Method: immunoSEQ multiplex PCR; TCRdb's copy keeps in-frame clones and lacks some. The sample has about 21,000 clones, around 38% seen once. This clone was seen once. The source material was alloreactive CD8+ T cells from a mixed lymphocyte reaction culture, sampled before intestinal transplant. Stated subset: CFSE-low proliferating T cells sorted from roughly six-day pre-transplant mixed lymphocyte reaction (GvH or HvG direction). The sequence was obtained from a human patient who received an intestinal transplant. The rearrangement uses TRBV2 and TRBJ1-1; possibly TRBD1 for D (5 bases). The CDR3 is CASTRDAGTNTEAFF. Written as DNA, the CDR3 is TGTGCCAGCACCCGTGATGCAGGGACCAACACTGAAGCTTTCTTT.